The 20 T cell receptor beta chains below come from one sample, sequenced in a study of T cell repertoires in cytomegalovirus infection. No antigen has been identified for these receptors. Each CDR3 protein gets one entry after TCRdb re-called the reads with MiXCR. The sample shows about 570,000 distinct CDR3 sequences, approximately 40% of them seen only once. The source was cultured PBMCs, collected from culture after CMV antigen stimulation. The receptor source for this set is a human donor in good health (CMV status not recorded). Some clones in this sample may be carry-over from other donors' samples.

The sample holds many counts of this clonotype. V usage is TRBV7-2 and J usage is TRBJ1-4; a possible D gene is TRBD1 (6 bases). This CDR3 is built from 17 residues. CDR1 is SGHTA and CDR2 is FQGNSA in the germline V gene. V dropped 4 bases and J dropped 3 bases, with 18 bases sitting between them. The CDR3 reads CASSSLRAGAANEKLFF. CDR3 in DNA: TGTGCCAGCAGCTCCCTTAGGGCGGGGGCTGCTAATGAAAAACTGTTTTTT.

The chain joins TRBV7-2 to TRBJ1-2; maybe TRBD1 (5 bases). The V and J ends lost 9 bases and 7 bases respectively, with 15 bases between them. Germline lookup yields CDR1 SGHTA and CDR2 FQGNSA. This CDR3 contains 12 residues. CDR3 coding DNA: TGTGCCAGTTGGGGCGGACCCTCTGGCTACACCTTC. Translated, it gives CASWGGPSGYTF.

The gene calls are TRBV10-3 and TRBJ2-7; 10 nucleotides match TRBD1. Germline CDR1 reads ENHRY; CDR2 reads SYGVKD. V lost 7 bases and J lost 2; bases outside the gene matches: 2. CDR3 length equals 13 residues. The CDR3 DNA is TGTGCCATCATGGGACAGGGGACCTACGAGCAGTACTTC. Encoded protein: CAIMGQGTYEQYF.

This CDR3 reads CASSWGKFFMSYEQYF. The CDR3 DNA reads TGTGCCAGCAGTTGGGGCAAATTCTTCATGTCCTACGAGCAGTACTTC. The V and J genes are TRBV6-2 or TRBV6-3 and TRBJ2-7, with D perhaps TRBD1 (5 bases). This CDR3 spans 16 amino acids. CDR1 and CDR2 from the germline V gene are MNHEY and SVGEGT. Trimming removed 4 bases at V and 1 base at J, with 17 bases between.

This clonotype was observed a few times. The chain couples TRBV5-1 to TRBJ2-7; possible D gene TRBD1, 5 bases. CDR3 size: 14 residues. V lost 4 bases and J 2 bases, leaving 13 bases between the germline ends. Germline V CDR1 and CDR2: SGHRS, YFSETQ. The CDR3 nucleotides are TGCGCCAGCAGCGCCGGACATTTTACCTACGAGCAGTACTTC. Its translation: CASSAGHFTYEQYF.

This clonotype was seen only a few times. The chain is built from TRBV6-2 or TRBV6-3 and TRBJ1-4; 7 bases fit TRBD1. J was trimmed by 4 bases and V by 6 bases; bases with no gene match: 11. The CDR3 has 16 residues. The germline CDR1 and CDR2 sequences are MNHEY and SVGEGT. CDR3 nucleotide sequence: TGTGCCAGCAGGACCGGGACAGCGCTTCATAATGAAAAACTGTTTTTT. Protein sequence: CASRTGTALHNEKLFF.

The chain employs TRBV27 and TRBJ2-7; D may be TRBD2 (6 bases). This CDR3 has 16 residues. V was shortened by 8 bases and J by 11 bases, with 31 bases between the two germline ends. From germline, CDR1 is MNHEY and CDR2 SMNVEV (reference sequence). CDR3 amino acids: CASGSFMGDFQTKKYF. The DNA for the CDR3 is TGTGCCAGCGGTAGTTTCATGGGGGACTTTCAAACTAAAAAGTACTTC.

This sequence joins TRBV5-1 and TRBJ1-6; maybe TRBD1 (6 bases). This CDR3 contains 16 residues. V shed 7 bases and J shed 0 bases, with 14 bases lying between them. Germline CDR1 SGHRS, CDR2 YFSETQ. CDR3 coding DNA: TGCGCCAGCGCCGTACAGGGTACCTCCTATAATTCACCCCTCCACTTT. Translated: CASAVQGTSYNSPLHF.

The J gene is TRBJ2-7, the V gene TRBV11-2; perhaps TRBD1 as D (5 bases). Germline V gene sequence: CDR1 SGHAT, CDR2 FQNNGV. This CDR3 is 14 amino acids long. Trimming left V 5 bases short and J 4 bases short, with 15 bases between. DNA for the CDR3: TGTGCCAGCAGCCGGAGCCAGGGTGGGTACGAGCAGTACTTC. Translating it yields CASSRSQGGYEQYF.

The chain employs TRBV7-9 and TRBJ2-7; maybe TRBD1 (6 bases). CDR3 size: 17 residues. The germline V gene encodes CDR1 SEHNR and CDR2 FQNEAQ (reference sequence). Trimming stripped 1 base from V and 0 bases from J, with 16 bases between. The CDR3 coding sequence is TGTGCCAGCAGCTTAGGGGGCAGACAGGCAAGCTCCTACGAGCAGTACTTC. This gives the protein CASSLGGRQASSYEQYF.

This chain uses TRBV11-2 with TRBJ2-1; 15 nucleotides align to TRBD2. The J segment lost 4 bases and the V segment lost 3 bases, leaving 1 base of the junction unmatched. Germline V gene lookup returns CDR1 SGHAT and CDR2 FQNNGV. CDR3 size: 16 residues. The CDR3 nucleotides are TGTGCCAGCAGCTTCGGACTAGCGGGGGGGTACAATGAGCAGTTCTTC. Translated: CASSFGLAGGYNEQFF.

The V call is TRBV7-2, the J call TRBJ2-1, with D perhaps TRBD2 (6 bases). Germline values: CDR1 SGHTA, CDR2 FQGNSA. Trimming pared 1 base from V and 12 bases from J, leaving 10 bases between. This CDR3 has 12 residues. CDR3 bases: TGTGCCAGCAGCTTAGGGGGGGTGGGGCAGTTCTTC. Its protein is CASSLGGVGQFF.

The J gene is TRBJ2-6, the V gene TRBV7-9; D possibly matches TRBD1 or TRBD2 (5 bases each). Trimming left V 3 bases short and J 4 bases short, with 10 bases between. The CDR3 totals 15 residues. Per germline, CDR1 SEHNR and CDR2 FQNEAQ (reference sequence). The CDR3 nucleotides are TGTGCCAGCAGCTTTCTCGGGACCGGGGCCAACGTCCTGACTTTC. Encoded protein: CASSFLGTGANVLTF.

The chain employs TRBV2 and TRBJ2-3, with 10 bases matching TRBD2. Germline V gene lookup returns CDR1 SNHLY and CDR2 FYNNEI. The CDR3 loop spans 13 amino acids. J gave up 3 bases and V 8 bases, and 2 bases lay outside the gene matches. The DNA of the CDR3 is TGTGCCAGCCTAGCGGGAGTGACAGATACGCAGTATTTT. This gives the protein CASLAGVTDTQYF.

The sample holds a few counts of this clonotype. This sequence joins TRBV5-5 and TRBJ2-1; D tentatively fits TRBD1 or TRBD2 (5 bases each). The CDR3 loop spans 13 amino acids. The ends were cut back, 0 bases at V and 10 bases at J, with 11 bases in the middle. CDR1 SGHKS and CDR2 YYEKEE come from the germline V gene (reference sequence). Written as DNA, the CDR3 is TGTGCCAGCAGCTTGGGTCCGGGGACGGAGCAGTTCTTC. Translated, it gives CASSLGPGTEQFF.

This chain joins TRBV19 and TRBJ1-4; 7 bases line up with TRBD1. The CDR3 consists of 14 residues. V shed 4 bases, J shed 8 bases, and the junction held 7 bases outside the gene matches. Germline V CDR1 and CDR2: LNHDA, SQIVND (reference sequence). The CDR3 reads CASSNNRGREKLFF. For the CDR3, the DNA is TGTGCCAGTAGTAATAACAGGGGCCGGGAAAAACTGTTTTTT.

The rearrangement links TRBV6-5 to TRBJ1-2; unclear D gene. V was pared by 7 bases and J by 8 bases, with 14 bases between. CDR1 MNHEY and CDR2 SVGAGI come from the germline V gene. The CDR3 consists of 12 residues. The CDR3 loop reads CASTNIGFGYTF. CDR3 bases: TGTGCCAGCACGAATATCGGATTCGGCTACACCTTC.

The chain has TRBV7-6 and TRBJ2-3, with D perhaps TRBD2 (6 bases). The CDR3 is 14 residues long. CDR1 and CDR2 (germline): SGHVS, FNYEAQ. V lost 5 bases, J lost 8 bases, and 17 bases lay in between. Written as DNA, the CDR3 is TGTGCCAGCAGCCCCTCCCCGGGACTCGCTACGCAGTATTTT. Translation gives CASSPSPGLATQYF.

This clonotype occurred a few times. The chain is built from TRBV20-1 and TRBJ2-1; D is unresolved. The V and J ends lost 5 bases and 1 base respectively, with 9 bases between them. CDR1 is DFQATT, CDR2 SNEGSKA, per germline (reference sequence). This CDR3 is built from 13 residues. CDR3 in DNA: TGCAGTGCTTACCTGAGTTCCTACAATGAGCAGTTCTTC. Translation: CSAYLSSYNEQFF.

The gene calls are TRBV7-8 and TRBJ2-1, with 9 bases aligning to TRBD1. V dropped 1 base and J dropped 5; count of bases not matched to a gene: 0. The CDR3 contains 14 residues. Per the germline V gene, CDR1 is SGHVS and CDR2 is FQNEAQ. The CDR3 reads CASSLGTGDNEQFF. The CDR3 nucleotides read TGTGCCAGCAGCTTAGGGACAGGGGACAATGAGCAGTTCTTC. The full variable domain, its missing parts supplied by reference TRBV7-8 and TRBJ2-1, is GAGVSQSPRYKVAKRGQDVALRCDPISGHVSLFWYQQALGQGPEFLTYFQNEAQLDKSGLPSDRFFAERPEGSVSTLKIQRTQQEDSAVYLCASSLGTGDNEQFFGPGTRLTVL.